The clone carrying this T cell receptor beta chain was detected only a few times. This sample is drawn from a study of blood T cell repertoires in COVID-19. Clones were read by immunoSEQ multiplex PCR, and TCRdb kept only the in-frame ones, dropping some. The data hold 200,000 to 300,000 clones, with approximately 82% observed a single time. Source material: peripheral blood. This receptor was identified in a young woman with acute or convalescent COVID-19.

The CDR3 bases are TGTGCCTGGAGGGATGGGACTAGCGGGATTGGGAGGACCCAGTACTTC. Protein product: CAWRDGTSGIGRTQYF. This chain connects TRBV30 to TRBJ2-5, with 13 bases aligning to TRBD2. The V segment lost 3 bases and the J segment 7 bases; nucleotides outside the gene matches: 11. This CDR3 has 16 amino acids. From germline, CDR1 is GTSNPN and CDR2 SVGIG (reference sequence).